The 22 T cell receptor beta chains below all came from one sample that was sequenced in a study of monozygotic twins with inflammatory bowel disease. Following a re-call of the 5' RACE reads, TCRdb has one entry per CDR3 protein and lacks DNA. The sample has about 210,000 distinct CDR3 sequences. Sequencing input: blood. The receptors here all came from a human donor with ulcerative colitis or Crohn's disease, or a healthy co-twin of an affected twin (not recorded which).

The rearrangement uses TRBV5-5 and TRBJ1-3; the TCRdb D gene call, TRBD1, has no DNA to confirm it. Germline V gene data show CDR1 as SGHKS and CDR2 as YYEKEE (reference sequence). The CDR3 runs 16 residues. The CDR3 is CASSLVRGVGGNTIYF.

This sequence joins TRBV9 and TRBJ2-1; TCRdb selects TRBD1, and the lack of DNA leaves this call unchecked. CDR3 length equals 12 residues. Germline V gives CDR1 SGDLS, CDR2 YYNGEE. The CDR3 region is CASSGGAGEQFF.

CDR3 protein: CSATTSGAFSTQYF. The V and J genes are TRBV20-1 and TRBJ2-3; TCRdb designates TRBD2, a call that cannot be tested without DNA. Germline assignment: CDR1 DFQATT and CDR2 SNEGSKA (reference sequence). This CDR3 has 14 residues.

This chain's CDR3 is CASSDDEGTNGYTF. This chain joins TRBV6-4 and TRBJ1-2. The germline gives CDR1 MRHNA, CDR2 SNTAGT. There are 14 residues in the CDR3.

CDR3 residues: CASSEERRAAGELFF. This chain uses TRBV18 with TRBJ2-2; TCRdb proposes TRBD2, but this gene call is untestable without DNA. The CDR3 is 15 residues long. CDR1 and CDR2 (germline): KGHSH, LQKENI.

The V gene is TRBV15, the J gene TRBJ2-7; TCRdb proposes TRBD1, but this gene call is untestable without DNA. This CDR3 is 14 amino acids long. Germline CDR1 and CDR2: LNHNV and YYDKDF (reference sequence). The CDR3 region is CATSRETGPYEQYF.

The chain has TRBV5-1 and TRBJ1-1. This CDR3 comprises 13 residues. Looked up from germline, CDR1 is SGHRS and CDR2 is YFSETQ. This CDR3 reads CASSLGPPSDAFF.

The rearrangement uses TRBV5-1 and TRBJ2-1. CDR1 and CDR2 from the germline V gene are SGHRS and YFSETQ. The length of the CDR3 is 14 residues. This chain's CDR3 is CASSLGVGDNEQFF.

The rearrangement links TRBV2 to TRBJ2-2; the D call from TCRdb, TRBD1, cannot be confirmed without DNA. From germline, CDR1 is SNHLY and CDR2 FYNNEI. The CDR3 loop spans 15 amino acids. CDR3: CASSYQGIRTGELFF.

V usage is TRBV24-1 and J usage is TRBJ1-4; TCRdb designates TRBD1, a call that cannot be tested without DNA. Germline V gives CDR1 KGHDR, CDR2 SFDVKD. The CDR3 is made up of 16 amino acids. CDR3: CATSDGQGGTNEKLFF.

CDR3 amino acids: CAGSLYNEETQYF. J is TRBJ2-5 and V is TRBV12-3 or TRBV12-4. This CDR3 is 13 amino acids long.

The CDR3 protein is CASSPDSTNYGYTF. The rearrangement links TRBV5-1 to TRBJ1-2; TCRdb calls TRBD1, which cannot be checked without DNA. The CDR3 sequence is 14 residues long. The germline CDR1 and CDR2 sequences are SGHRS and YFSETQ.

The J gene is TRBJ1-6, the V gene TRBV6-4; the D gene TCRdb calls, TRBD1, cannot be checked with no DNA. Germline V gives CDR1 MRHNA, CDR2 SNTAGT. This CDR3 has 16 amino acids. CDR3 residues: CASSDTGTGVESPLHF.

The CDR3 sequence is CASSLIGYDNNEQFF. J is TRBJ2-1 and V is TRBV7-6. Germline assignment: CDR1 SGHVS and CDR2 FNYEAQ. The CDR3 consists of 15 residues.

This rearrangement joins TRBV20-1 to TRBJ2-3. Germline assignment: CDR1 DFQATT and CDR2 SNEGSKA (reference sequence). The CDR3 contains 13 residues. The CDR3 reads CSARAFRTDTQYF.

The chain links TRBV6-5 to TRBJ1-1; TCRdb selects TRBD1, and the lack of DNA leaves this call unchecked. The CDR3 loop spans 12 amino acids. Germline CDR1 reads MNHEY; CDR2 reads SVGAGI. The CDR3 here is CATNRGRTEAFF.

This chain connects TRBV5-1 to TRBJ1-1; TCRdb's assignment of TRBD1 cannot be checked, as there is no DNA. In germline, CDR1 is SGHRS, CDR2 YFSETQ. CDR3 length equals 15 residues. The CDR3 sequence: CASSLVAGDASEAFF.

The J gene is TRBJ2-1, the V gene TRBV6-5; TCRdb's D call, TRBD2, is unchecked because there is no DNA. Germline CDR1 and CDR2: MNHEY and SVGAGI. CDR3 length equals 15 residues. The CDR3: CASSYLEAGQNEQFF.

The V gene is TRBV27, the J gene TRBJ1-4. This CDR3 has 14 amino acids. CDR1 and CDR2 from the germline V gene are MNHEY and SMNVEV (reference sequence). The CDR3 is CASAYRNTGEKLFF.

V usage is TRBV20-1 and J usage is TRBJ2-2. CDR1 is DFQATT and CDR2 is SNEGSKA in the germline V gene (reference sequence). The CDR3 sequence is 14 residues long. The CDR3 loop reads CSARRSENTGELFF.

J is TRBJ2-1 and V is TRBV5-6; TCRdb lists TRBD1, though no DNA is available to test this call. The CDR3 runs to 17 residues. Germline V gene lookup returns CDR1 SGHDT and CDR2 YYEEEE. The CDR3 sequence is CASSLAWRTGSVDEQFF.

Here the CDR3 reads CSARDAGGVEAFF. The chain is built from TRBV20-1 and TRBJ1-1; the D call of TRBD1 rests on TCRdb alone, since no DNA is present to check it. CDR3 length: 13 residues. CDR1 DFQATT and CDR2 SNEGSKA come from the germline V gene (reference sequence).